What follows are 7 T cell receptor beta chains derived from one specimen sequenced in a study of cytomegalovirus exposure and HLA in healthy donors. The PCR ran on 60 Vbeta and 13 Jbeta primers. The protocol was immunoSEQ multiplex PCR, while the TCRdb copy is restricted to in-frame clones and leaves out a portion. The top ten clones hold roughly 4% of a sample with approximately 100,000 clones, around 73% of them seen once. The specimen sequenced was PBMCs. These receptors all stem from a woman aged 40 to 50 in good health and CMV-seropositive.

V is TRBV5-1 and J is TRBJ2-3, with 8 nucleotides matching TRBD2. The CDR3 totals 14 residues. Germline V gene data show CDR1 as SGHRS and CDR2 as YFSETQ. The V segment lost 6 bases and the J segment 5 bases; nucleotides outside the gene matches: 8. DNA of the CDR3: TGCGCCAGCACCCCACTAGCGGTGTTAGATACGCAGTATTTT. Encoded protein: CASTPLAVLDTQYF.

This clone came up a few times. The chain links TRBV5-4 to TRBJ2-1; 10 bases line up with TRBD2. V lost 4 bases to trimming and J lost 2 bases; unmatched junction nucleotides: 9. This CDR3 comprises 17 residues. The germline V gene has CDR1 SGHNT and CDR2 YYREEE (reference sequence). CDR3 sequence reads: CASSGTSGRETYNEQFF. CDR3 coding DNA: TGTGCCAGCAGCGGGACGAGCGGGAGGGAAACCTACAATGAGCAGTTCTTC.

The chain is built from TRBV5-6 and TRBJ2-1; 8 bases agree with TRBD2. Unmatched junction bases numbered 3, after V lost 0 bases and J lost 4 bases. The CDR3 consists of 15 residues. From germline, CDR1 is SGHDT and CDR2 YYEEEE. This chain's CDR3 is CASSLESGRYNEQFF. DNA of the CDR3: TGTGCCAGCAGCTTGGAGAGCGGGAGATACAATGAGCAGTTCTTC.

This clone appeared once. V gene TRBV18 combines with J gene TRBJ2-7, with TRBD2 as a possible D gene (6 bases). The V end lost 3 bases, the J end lost 2 bases, and 11 bases lay between the germline ends. The length of the CDR3 is 14 residues. The germline V gene encodes CDR1 KGHSH and CDR2 LQKENI. The DNA for the CDR3 is TGTGCCAGCTCACCGCGGGGAGAAACCTACGAGCAGTACTTC. It specifies CASSPRGETYEQYF. Together with reference TRBV18 and TRBJ2-7, the CDR3 gives the full variable domain: NAGVMQNPRHLVRRRGQEARLRCSPMKGHSHVYWYRQLPEEGLKFMVYLQKENIIDESGMPKERFSAEFPKEGPSILRIQQVVRGDSAAYFCASSPRGETYEQYFGPGTRLTVT.

This sequence joins TRBV2 and TRBJ2-3, with D possibly matching TRBD2 (5 bases). The germline CDR1 and CDR2 sequences are SNHLY and FYNNEI. The CDR3 is 15 residues long. Trimming took off 6 bases at V and 2 bases at J, with 15 bases between the two ends. This CDR3 is CASRGGLGPTDTQYF. The CDR3 DNA follows: TGTGCCAGCAGAGGAGGACTTGGGCCCACAGATACGCAGTATTTT.

The chain is built from TRBV19 and TRBJ2-1, with a possible D match to TRBD2 (6 bases). The CDR3 length is 13 residues. The germline CDR1 and CDR2 sequences are LNHDA and SQIVND (reference sequence). Between the trimmed V and J ends, which lost 5 bases and 6 bases, there was a span of 11 bases. The CDR3: CASSRERGNEQFF. In DNA form, the CDR3 reads TGTGCCAGTAGTCGGGAGAGGGGCAATGAGCAGTTCTTC.

The chain carries TRBV5-8 and TRBJ2-2, with TRBD1 matching 7 bases. CDR3 length: 16 residues. After removal of 2 bases from V and 0 bases from J, the junction contained 4 bases not matched to a gene. Per the germline V gene, CDR1 is SGHTS and CDR2 is YDEGEE. In nucleotides, the CDR3 is TGTGCCAGCAGCTTTCACAGGGGTCCGAACACCGGGGAGCTGTTTTTT. This translates into CASSFHRGPNTGELFF.